These 20 T cell receptor beta chains were sequenced from one sample in a study of identical twins. MiXCR, run by TCRdb on the 5' RACE reads, gives a single entry per CDR3 protein. The repertoire holds 350,000 to 450,000 distinct CDR3 sequences, with less than 20% as singletons. Sequencing input: naive T cells sorted from blood. These receptors came from a man in his fifties or sixties in good health.

As for this clonotype: The germline gene is not matched at one end of the junction; a read error may be the cause. This chain joins TRBV7-7 and TRBJ2-2; D perhaps matches TRBD2 (5 bases). This CDR3 region has 13 residues. Germline CDR1 is SSHAT and CDR2 is FNYEAQ (reference sequence). The chain's CDR3 is CASSFQRTGELFF. The CDR3 DNA reads as TGTGCTAGCAGCTTTCAGCGGACCGGGGAGCTGTTTTTT.

This clonotype was counted at least ten times. The chain joins TRBV11-2 to TRBJ1-2, with a possible D match to TRBD1 (6 bases). The CDR3 runs 12 residues. Germline CDR1 reads SGHAT; CDR2 reads FQNNGV. Trimming left V 5 bases short and J 7 bases short, with 11 bases between. CDR3 nucleotides: TGTGCCAGCAGCCCTGGACAGTTTGGCTACACCTTC. This encodes CASSPGQFGYTF.

This clonotype was observed a few times. The chain recombines TRBV9 with TRBJ2-4; D is uncertain. The CDR3 covers 14 residues. Germline assignment: CDR1 SGDLS and CDR2 YYNGEE. The V end lost 2 bases, the J end lost 7 bases, and 13 bases lay between the germline ends. CDR3 region: CASSVGRPGNIQYF. As DNA, the CDR3 is TGTGCCAGCAGCGTCGGACGGCCTGGGAACATTCAGTACTTC. Variable domain in full (rest from reference TRBV9 and TRBJ2-4): DSGVTQTPKHLITATGQRVTLRCSPRSGDLSVYWYQQSLDQGLQFLIQYYNGEERAKGNILERFSAQQFPDLHSELNLSSLELGDSALYFCASSVGRPGNIQYFGAGTRLSVL.

This chain connects TRBV4-1 to TRBJ1-5; unclear D gene. This CDR3 has 11 amino acids. Trimming pared 3 bases from V and 9 bases from J, leaving 6 bases between. Germline V lookup: CDR1 MGHRA, CDR2 YSYEKL. CDR3 region: CASSQDVPQHF. The CDR3 bases are TGCGCCAGCAGCCAGGATGTGCCCCAGCATTTT.

This clonotype was picked up many times. The J gene is TRBJ2-7, the V gene TRBV28, with D perhaps matching TRBD1 or TRBD2 (5 bases each). Germline V CDR1 and CDR2: MDHEN, SYDVKM. The CDR3 loop spans 11 amino acids. V was clipped by 9 bases and J by 3 bases, with 9 bases between them. For the CDR3, the DNA is TGTGCCAGTCGGGGACGCTACGAGCAGTACTTC. This translates into CASRGRYEQYF.

This clonotype was picked up a small number of times. A much larger clone lies a single base off, so this may be a read error. This rearrangement joins TRBV6-2 or TRBV6-3 to TRBJ2-5; D remains ambiguous. The CDR3 has 12 residues. V gave up 1 base and J gave up 3 bases, with 3 bases separating them. Germline CDR1 MNHEY, CDR2 SVGEGT. The CDR3: CASSYWKETQYF. The CDR3, as DNA: TGTGCCAGCAGTTACTGGAAAGAGACCCAGTACTTC.

The sample holds many counts of this clonotype. As DNA, the CDR3 is TGTGCCAGCAGCAACCGGCCCCCCCCCAACTATGGCTACACCTTC. It is translated as CASSNRPPPNYGYTF. This chain connects TRBV3-1 to TRBJ1-2; D not certain. The V gene lost 5 bases and the J gene lost 2 bases, with 15 bases spanning the gap. The CDR3 contains 15 residues. Germline V lookup: CDR1 LGHDT, CDR2 YNNKEL (reference sequence).

The rearrangement uses TRBV7-9 and TRBJ2-4; D possibly uses TRBD1 or TRBD2 (5 bases each). Germline CDR1 reads SEHNR; CDR2 reads FQNEAQ (reference sequence). The CDR3 has 13 amino acids. Deletions cut 5 bases from V and 5 bases from J, with 10 bases between. CDR3: CASSLPGQNIQYF. The CDR3 DNA reads as TGTGCCAGCAGCCTACCGGGGCAAAACATTCAGTACTTC.

The gene calls are TRBV27 and TRBJ2-5; D possibly corresponds to TRBD1 (5 bases). This CDR3 region has 16 residues. Trimming removed 1 base from V and 2 bases from J, with 14 bases in between. CDR1 is MNHEY, CDR2 SMNVEV, per germline (reference sequence). DNA for the CDR3: TGTGCCAGCAGTTTATTGGGCTGGGGCACTCAAGAGACCCAGTACTTC. This codes for CASSLLGWGTQETQYF.

This clonotype was recorded a few times. This chain links TRBV12-3 or TRBV12-4 with TRBJ1-1; 11 bases are shared with TRBD1. This CDR3 has 14 amino acids. The ends lost 8 bases at V and 6 bases at J; junction bases unmatched: 8. The CDR3 DNA follows: TGTGCCAGCGGGTGGACAGGGGGCGTAGCTGAAGCTTTCTTT. This sequence encodes CASGWTGGVAEAFF.

There are a few counts of this clonotype. The rearrangement links TRBV28 to TRBJ2-3, with 9 bases fitting TRBD2. This CDR3 region has 15 residues. Germline V gene lookup returns CDR1 MDHEN and CDR2 SYDVKM. J gave up 2 bases and V 5 bases, and 5 bases lay outside the gene matches. The CDR3 loop is CASSRLADDTDTQYF. The CDR3 nucleotides read TGTGCCAGCAGTCGACTAGCGGACGACACAGATACGCAGTATTTT. The whole variable domain, remainder taken from reference TRBV28 and TRBJ2-3, is DVKVTQSSRYLVKRTGEKVFLECVQDMDHENMFWYRQDPGLGLRLIYFSYDVKMKEKGDIPEGYSVSREKKERFSLILESASTNQTSMYLCASSRLADDTDTQYFGPGTRLTVL.

As concerns this clonotype: This could be a read error, since a much larger clone is one nucleotide away. The CDR3 sequence is CASSTGQADTPLHF. In DNA, the CDR3 is TGCGCCAGCAGCACCGGACAGGCAGATACACCCCTCCACTTT. This chain joins TRBV5-1 and TRBJ1-6, with 7 positions matching TRBD1. V lost 4 bases, J lost 11 bases, and 9 bases stayed unmatched. The V gene's germline CDR1 is SGHRS and CDR2 YFSETQ. This CDR3 spans 14 amino acids.

This sequence joins TRBV3-1 and TRBJ1-1, with D hard to call. Germline V gene data show CDR1 as LGHDT and CDR2 as YNNKEL (reference sequence). V lost 2 bases, J lost 4 bases, and 11 bases lay in between. The CDR3 loop spans 14 amino acids. This CDR3 reads CASSQWGVGTEAFF. In DNA form, the CDR3 reads TGTGCCAGCAGCCAATGGGGTGTGGGCACTGAAGCTTTCTTT.

This clonotype has only a few counts. The rearrangement joins TRBV12-3 or TRBV12-4 to TRBJ2-1; the D gene could be TRBD1 or TRBD2 (5 bases each). The CDR3 consists of 13 residues. Trimming stripped 5 bases from V and 10 bases from J, with 15 bases between. CDR3 nucleotides: TGTGCCAGCAGTCCCCCGGGGCCCATCGAGCAGTTCTTC. Translated: CASSPPGPIEQFF.

The J gene is TRBJ2-7, the V gene TRBV30; D is unresolved. The CDR3 loop spans 13 amino acids. Germline loops: CDR1 GTSNPN, CDR2 SVGIG (reference sequence). The germline V and J ends were trimmed by 1 base and 0 bases, with 7 bases remaining between them. In nucleotides, the CDR3 is TGTGCCTGGAGTGACAGTGTCTCCTACGAGCAGTACTTC. Its protein is CAWSDSVSYEQYF.

The chain recombines TRBV9 with TRBJ2-3; D may match TRBD1 or TRBD2 (5 bases each). This CDR3 has 18 amino acids. The germline V gene encodes CDR1 SGDLS and CDR2 YYNGEE. The V end lost 3 bases, the J end lost 0 bases, and 20 bases lay between the germline ends. CDR3 region: CASSANPGTGLSTDTQYF. The DNA of the CDR3 is TGTGCCAGCAGCGCAAACCCCGGGACCGGACTTAGCACAGATACGCAGTATTTT.

The chain is built from TRBV20-1 and TRBJ2-1; tentative D call: TRBD1 (7 bases). Between the trimmed V and J ends, which lost 0 bases and 0 bases, there was a span of 12 bases. The CDR3 spans 16 residues. The germline V gene has CDR1 DFQATT and CDR2 SNEGSKA (reference sequence). The CDR3 nucleotides are TGCAGTGCTAGAGAGCGGCGGGACAGCTCCTACAATGAGCAGTTCTTC. It specifies CSARERRDSSYNEQFF.

This clonotype has just a few counts. The rearrangement links TRBV12-3 or TRBV12-4 to TRBJ2-7; 8 bases map to TRBD1. The CDR3 contains 15 residues. Germline trimming cut 7 bases from V and 3 bases from J; bases unmatched to any gene: 11. CDR3 loop: CASTDPNRGIYEQYF. The CDR3 bases are TGTGCCAGCACCGATCCCAACAGGGGGATCTACGAGCAGTACTTC.

This clonotype was found a few times. This chain joins TRBV29-1 and TRBJ2-1, with TRBD2 matching over 12 bases. CDR1 and CDR2 (germline): SQVTM, ANQGSEA. J was trimmed by 7 bases and V by 5 bases; bases with no gene match: 12. The CDR3 has 16 amino acids. CDR3: CSVTGTSGFILNEQFF. In nucleotides, the CDR3 is TGCAGCGTTACCGGGACTAGCGGGTTTATCCTGAATGAGCAGTTCTTC.

This clonotype was detected ten times or more. The gene calls are TRBV25-1 and TRBJ2-2, with TRBD2 matching 13 bases. The CDR3 spans 17 residues. Germline trimming cut 6 bases from V and 0 bases from J; bases unmatched to any gene: 4. The germline V gene encodes CDR1 MGHDK and CDR2 SYGVNS. This CDR3 reads CASRTSGRRANTGELFF. In DNA, the CDR3 is TGTGCCAGCAGGACTAGCGGGAGGCGCGCGAACACCGGGGAGCTGTTTTTT. Supplemented by reference TRBV25-1 and TRBJ2-2, the full variable domain reads EADIYQTPRYLVIGTGKKITLECSQTMGHDKMYWYQQDPGMELHLIHYSYGVNSTEKGDLSSESTVSRIRTEHFPLTLESARPSHTSQYLCASRTSGRRANTGELFFGEGSRLTVL.